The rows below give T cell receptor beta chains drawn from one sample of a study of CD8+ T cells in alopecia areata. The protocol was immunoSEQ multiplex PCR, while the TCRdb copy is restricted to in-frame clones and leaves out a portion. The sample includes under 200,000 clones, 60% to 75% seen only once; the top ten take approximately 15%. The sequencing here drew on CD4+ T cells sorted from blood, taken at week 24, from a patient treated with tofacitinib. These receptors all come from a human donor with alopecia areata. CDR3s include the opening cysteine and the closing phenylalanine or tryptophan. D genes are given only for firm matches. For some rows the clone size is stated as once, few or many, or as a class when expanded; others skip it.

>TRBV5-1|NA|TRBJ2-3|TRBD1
TGCGCCAGCAGCACGGGACAGGGCACAGATACGCAGTATTTT
CASSTGQGTDTQYF
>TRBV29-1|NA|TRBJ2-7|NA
TGCAGCGTTCAAACAGCATACGAGCAGTACTTC
CSVQTAYEQYF
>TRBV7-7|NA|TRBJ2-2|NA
TGTGCTAGCAGCCGGGCGGAGGGTGCCGGGGAGCTGTTTTTT
CASSRAEGAGELFF
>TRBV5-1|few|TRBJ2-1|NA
TGCGCCAGCAGACGCACAGAGTACAATGAGCAGTTCTTC
CASRRTEYNEQFF
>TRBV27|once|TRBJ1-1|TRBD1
TGTGCCAGCAGTTTAGGGCCGGGACAGGTGAACACTGAAGCTTTCTTT
CASSLGPGQVNTEAFF
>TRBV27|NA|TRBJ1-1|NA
TGTGCCAGCAGTCCCCTCGAGAGGGCAGCGAAAGAAGCTTTCTTT
CASSPLERAAKEAFF
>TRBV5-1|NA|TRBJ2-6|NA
TGCGCCAGCAGCTTGGACACCCGCCGCTCTGGGGCCAACGTCCTGACTTTC
CASSLDTRRSGANVLTF
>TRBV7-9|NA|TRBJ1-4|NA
TGTGCCAGCAGCACCCGAAGCACACAAGCAGAAAAACTGTTTTTT
CASSTRSTQAEKLFF
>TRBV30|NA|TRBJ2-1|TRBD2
TGTGCCTGGAGTACGGGACTAGCGGGGGGATCAGTCTCCTACAATGAGCAGTTCTTC
CAWSTGLAGGSVSYNEQFF
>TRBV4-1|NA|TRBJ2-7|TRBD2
TGCGCCAGCAGCCAAGGTAGCGGGGGTTACGAGCAGTACTTC
CASSQGSGGYEQYF
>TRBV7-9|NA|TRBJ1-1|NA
TGTGCCAGCAGCTTACAACAGGGGAACACTGAAGCTTTCTTT
CASSLQQGNTEAFF
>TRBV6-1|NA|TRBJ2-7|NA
TGTGCCAGCGCTTCCGGCTCCTACGAGCAGTACTTC
CASASGSYEQYF
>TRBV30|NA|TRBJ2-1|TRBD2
TGTGCCTGGCGTGGGACTAGCGGGGCCCCGTTCAATGAGCAGTTCTTC
CAWRGTSGAPFNEQFF
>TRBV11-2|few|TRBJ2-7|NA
TGTGCCAGCAGCTACAGGTACTCCTACGAGCAGTACTTC
CASSYRYSYEQYF
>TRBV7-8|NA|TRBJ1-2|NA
TGTGCCAGCAGTCGAAATCCGGGACAATACTATGGCTACACCTTC
CASSRNPGQYYGYTF
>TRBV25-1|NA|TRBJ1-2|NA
TGTGCCAGCAGCGGTACAGGGAACTATGGCTACACCTTC
CASSGTGNYGYTF
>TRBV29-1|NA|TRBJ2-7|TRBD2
TGCAGCGTTGTCCGCGGGGGGGACTACGAGCAGTACTTC
CSVVRGGDYEQYF
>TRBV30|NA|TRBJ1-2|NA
TGTGCCTGGACAGGGTCCCATGGCTACACCTTC
CAWTGSHGYTF
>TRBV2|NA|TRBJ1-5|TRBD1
TGTGCCAGCAGTAATCCGGGACAGGGGAATCAGCCCCAGCATTTT
CASSNPGQGNQPQHF
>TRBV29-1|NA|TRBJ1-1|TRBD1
TGCAGCGTTGAGAGGACAGGGGTGATGAACACTGAAGCTTTCTTT
CSVERTGVMNTEAFF
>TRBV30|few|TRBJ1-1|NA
TGTCTCTGCGGGGCCCCGGGGCGTGAGTTGGGAGCTTTCTTT
CLCGAPGRELGAFF
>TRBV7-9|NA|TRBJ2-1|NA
TGTGCCAGCAGCTTAGTAGGTCCCCGGGGGAGTAATGAGCAGTTCTTC
CASSLVGPRGSNEQFF
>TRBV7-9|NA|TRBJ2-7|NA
TGTGCCAGCAGCTTAGTGGGCAGGGTCTACGAGCAGTACTTC
CASSLVGRVYEQYF
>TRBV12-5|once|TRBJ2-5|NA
TGTGCTAGTGGTTTTGTACAGGGACTCCAAGAGACCCAGTACTTC
CASGFVQGLQETQYF
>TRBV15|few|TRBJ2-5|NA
TGTGCCACCAGCAGAGGAGGGGTCCAAGAGACCCAGTACTTC
CATSRGGVQETQYF
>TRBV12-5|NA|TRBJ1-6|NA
TGTGCTAGTGGTCCTTCGACAAGGGATTCACCCCTCCACTTT
CASGPSTRDSPLHF